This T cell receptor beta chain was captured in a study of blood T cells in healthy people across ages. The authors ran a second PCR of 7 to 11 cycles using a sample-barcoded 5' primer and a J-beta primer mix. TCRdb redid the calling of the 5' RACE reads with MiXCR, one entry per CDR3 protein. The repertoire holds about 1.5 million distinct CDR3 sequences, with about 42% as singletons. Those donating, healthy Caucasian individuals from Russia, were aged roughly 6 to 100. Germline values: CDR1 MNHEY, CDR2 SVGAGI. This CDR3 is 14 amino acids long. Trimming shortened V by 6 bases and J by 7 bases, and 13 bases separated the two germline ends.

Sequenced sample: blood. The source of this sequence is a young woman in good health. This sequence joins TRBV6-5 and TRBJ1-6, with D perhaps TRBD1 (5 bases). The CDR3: CASRLGALNSPLHF. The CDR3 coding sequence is TGTGCCAGCAGATTAGGGGCGCTAAATTCACCCCTCCACTTT.